This entry features one TCR beta chain sequence. The record originates from a study of blood T cell repertoires in COVID-19. About the study: The analysed material was cDNA or gDNA that came from T cells, B-cell-depleted T cells, or PBMCs.

This CDR3 has 11 amino acids. V shed 0 bases and J shed 10 bases, with 7 bases lying between them. Germline assignment: CDR1 DFQATT and CDR2 SNEGSKA (reference sequence). Method: immunoSEQ multiplex PCR; TCRdb's copy keeps in-frame clones and lacks some. The sample lists 45,000 to 60,000 clones; 90% were seen once. The sequenced sample was peripheral blood. This TCR was sampled from a man in his forties or fifties with acute or convalescent COVID-19. The chain carries TRBV20-1 and TRBJ2-1, with D unresolved. CDR3 in amino acids: CSARETWEQFF. The CDR3 nucleotides are TGCAGTGCTAGAGAAACATGGGAGCAGTTCTTC.